This TCR beta chain was recorded in a study of blood T cell repertoires in COVID-19. Looking at the study overall: From the United States, Italy and Spain came samples of acute and convalescent COVID-19. Nucleic acid was either cDNA or gDNA, and it came from T cells, B-cell-depleted T cells, or PBMCs.

CDR3 length equals 16 residues. J gave up 1 base and V 5 bases, and 7 bases lay outside the gene matches. Per the germline V gene, CDR1 is SGDLS and CDR2 is YYNGEE. This table comes from immunoSEQ multiplex PCR, and its TCRdb copy is limited to in-frame clones, with some not included. Seen here are 450,000 to 500,000 clones, about 88% observed once, and the top ten hold 8.3%. The participants were between about 18 and 95 years old and came from roughly 24 US areas. For recovered donors of Cohort 3, there were two negative PCRs, clearance, or symptom resolution. The chain combines TRBV9 with TRBJ1-3; 9 nucleotides match TRBD1. The sequence came from a woman aged 60-75 years who had recovered from COVID-19. The sequenced sample consisted of PBMCs or T cells enriched from blood (not recorded which). The CDR3: CASSYTGTGSGNTIYF. Written as DNA, the CDR3 is TGTGCCAGCAGTTATACCGGGACAGGGTCTGGAAACACCATATATTTT.